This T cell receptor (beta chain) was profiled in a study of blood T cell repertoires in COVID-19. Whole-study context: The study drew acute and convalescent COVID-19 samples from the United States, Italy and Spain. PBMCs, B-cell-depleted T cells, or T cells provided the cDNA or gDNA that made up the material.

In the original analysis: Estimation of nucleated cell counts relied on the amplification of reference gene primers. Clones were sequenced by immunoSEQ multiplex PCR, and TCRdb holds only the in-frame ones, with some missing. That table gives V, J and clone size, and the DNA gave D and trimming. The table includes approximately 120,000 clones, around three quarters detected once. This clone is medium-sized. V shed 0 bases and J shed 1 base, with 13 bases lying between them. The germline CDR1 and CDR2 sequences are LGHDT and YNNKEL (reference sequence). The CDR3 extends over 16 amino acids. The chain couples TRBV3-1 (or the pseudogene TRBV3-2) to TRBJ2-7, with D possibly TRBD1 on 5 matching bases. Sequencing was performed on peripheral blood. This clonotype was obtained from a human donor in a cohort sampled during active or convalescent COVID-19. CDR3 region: CASSQDNRGRSYEQYF. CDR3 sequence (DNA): TGTGCCAGCAGCCAAGATAATAGGGGCCGTTCCTACGAGCAGTACTTC.